This T cell receptor (beta chain) came from a study of blood T cell repertoires in COVID-19. For the study at large: Donors in the United States, Italy and Spain gave samples during acute or convalescent COVID-19. PBMCs, B-cell-depleted T cells, or T cells were the source of the cDNA or gDNA that made up the material.

This clone was counted only a few times. Germline V CDR1 and CDR2: MNHNY, SVGAGI (reference sequence). J was trimmed by 7 bases and V by 4 bases; bases with no gene match: 5. This CDR3 is 15 amino acids long. Original handling: Researchers report that nucleated cell counts were estimated from reference gene primer amplification. Using immunoSEQ multiplex PCR, the repertoire was profiled, and TCRdb retains in-frame clones only, with some absent. Clonal size and the V and J genes are those of that table, whereas D and trimming came from the DNA. This sample has about 140,000 clones; 85% to 90% occur once, and the top ten carry about 9.4%.

Sequencing was carried out using peripheral blood. This TCR was sampled from a woman in her forties or fifties with active or convalescent COVID-19. J is TRBJ1-6 and V is TRBV6-6, with 9 bases aligning to TRBD1. CDR3 bases: TGTGCCAGCAGTTTCAACAGGGGGCCGAATTCACCCCTCCACTTT. Protein sequence: CASSFNRGPNSPLHF.